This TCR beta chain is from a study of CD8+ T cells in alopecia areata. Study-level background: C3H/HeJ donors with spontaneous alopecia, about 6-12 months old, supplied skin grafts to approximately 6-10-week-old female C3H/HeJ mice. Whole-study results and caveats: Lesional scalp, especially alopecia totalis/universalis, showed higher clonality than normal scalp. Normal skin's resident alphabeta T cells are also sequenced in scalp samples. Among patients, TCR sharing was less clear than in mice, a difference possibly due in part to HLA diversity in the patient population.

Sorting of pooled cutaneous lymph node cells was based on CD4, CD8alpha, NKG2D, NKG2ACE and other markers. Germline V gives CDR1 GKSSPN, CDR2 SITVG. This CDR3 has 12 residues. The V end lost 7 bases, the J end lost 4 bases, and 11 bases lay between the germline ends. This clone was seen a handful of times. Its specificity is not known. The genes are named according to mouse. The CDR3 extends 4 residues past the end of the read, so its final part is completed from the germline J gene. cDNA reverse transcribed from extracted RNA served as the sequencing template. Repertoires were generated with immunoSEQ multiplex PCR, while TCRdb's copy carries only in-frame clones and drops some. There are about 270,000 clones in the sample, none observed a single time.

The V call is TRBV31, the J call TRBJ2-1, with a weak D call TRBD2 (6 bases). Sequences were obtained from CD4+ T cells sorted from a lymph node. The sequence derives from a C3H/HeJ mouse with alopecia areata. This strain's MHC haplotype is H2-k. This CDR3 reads CASVGEYAEQFF. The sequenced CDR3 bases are TGTGCCTCGGTGGGGGAGTATGCT.